These 14 T cell receptor beta chains share one sample of origin, sequenced in a study of neurological immune-mediated disorders. Time point meaning: longitudinal time-point 2. TCRdb processed the 5' RACE reads anew with MiXCR; each CDR3 protein has one entry. The sample includes tens of thousands of distinct CDR3 sequences, 5.5% to 6.5% seen only once; the top ten take roughly 7.3%. The sequenced sample consisted of PBMCs. These receptor sequences come from a woman in her sixties with multiple sclerosis.

Points on this clonotype: The junction differs from germline at one of its ends, possibly a read error. This chain's CDR3 is CDSSQDSGVVGGEQYF. The DNA of the CDR3 is TGTGACAGCAGCCAAGATTCAGGGGTTGTCGGGGGCGAACAGTACTTC. J is TRBJ2-7 and V is TRBV3-1; D may be TRBD1 or TRBD2 (6 bases each). The length of the CDR3 is 16 residues. Germline assignment: CDR1 LGHDT and CDR2 YNNKEL (reference sequence).

This clonotype showed up many times. The rearrangement links TRBV20-1 to TRBJ2-7; a weak D match, TRBD2 (7 bases). From germline, CDR1 is DFQATT and CDR2 SNEGSKA (reference sequence). The CDR3 is 14 amino acids. The V and J ends lost 6 bases and 4 bases respectively, with 19 bases between them. DNA of the CDR3: TGCAGTGCGCCACTCCGCGGGGGCCGTTACGAGCAGTACTTC. It specifies CSAPLRGGRYEQYF.

This clonotype appeared a few times. This may arise from a read error, as a much more abundant clone is one base away. CDR3 region: CASSLEDEQYF. CDR3 nucleotide sequence: TGCGCCAGCAGCTTGGAGGACGAGCAGTACTTC. The J gene is TRBJ2-7, the V gene TRBV5-1, with D uncertain. Per germline, CDR1 SGHRS and CDR2 YFSETQ. The CDR3 length is 11 residues. Trimming removed 0 bases at V and 5 bases at J, with 3 bases between.

This clonotype was detected ten times or more. The V and J genes are TRBV28 and TRBJ1-2, with D perhaps matching TRBD1 (5 bases). V shed 1 base and J shed 0 bases, with 9 bases lying between them. Germline lookup yields CDR1 MDHEN and CDR2 SYDVKM. The CDR3 covers 15 residues. The CDR3 here is CASSLFRGPNYGYTF. DNA of the CDR3: TGTGCCAGCAGTTTATTTAGGGGACCTAACTATGGCTACACCTTC.

The DNA of the CDR3 is TGTGCCAGCAGCTTAGGGGGGAGCCACACTGAAGCTTTCTTT. Its translation: CASSLGGSHTEAFF. The J gene is TRBJ1-1, the V gene TRBV7-8, with TRBD1 as a possible D gene (5 bases). Germline CDR1 SGHVS, CDR2 FQNEAQ. Trimming pared 1 base from V and 3 bases from J, leaving 9 bases between. CDR3 size: 14 residues.

This clonotype was seen repeatedly, ten times or more. The chain uses TRBV18 and TRBJ1-5; D is unresolved. The germline gives CDR1 KGHSH, CDR2 LQKENI. Trimming shortened V by 2 bases and J by 7 bases, and 9 bases separated the two germline ends. The CDR3 runs to 13 residues. CDR3 region: CASSPEGRQPQHF. As DNA, the CDR3 is TGTGCCAGCTCACCAGAGGGTAGGCAGCCCCAGCATTTT.

This clonotype has a handful of counts. This chain uses TRBV11-3 with TRBJ2-5; D is perhaps TRBD2 (5 bases). The CDR3 spans 12 residues. The germline V gene encodes CDR1 SGHNT and CDR2 YENEEA. Trimming stripped 5 bases from V and 7 bases from J, with 11 bases between. This CDR3 is CASSLAAGTQYF. The CDR3, as DNA: TGTGCCAGCAGCCTAGCCGCAGGGACCCAGTACTTC.

This clonotype was counted at least ten times. The chain joins TRBV5-1 to TRBJ2-1; 13 nucleotides agree with TRBD2. The ends lost 7 bases at V and 7 bases at J; junction bases unmatched: 8. The CDR3 spans 15 residues. The germline gives CDR1 SGHRS, CDR2 YFSETQ. CDR3 coding DNA: TGCGCCAGCCTAACCGGGACTAGCGGGGCTAATGAGCAGTTCTTC. Translation gives CASLTGTSGANEQFF.

This clonotype ranks as medium-sized. The chain has TRBV15 and TRBJ1-2; D is possibly TRBD1 (5 bases). CDR1 LNHNV and CDR2 YYDKDF come from the germline V gene (reference sequence). The CDR3 sequence is 13 residues long. The ends were cut back, 3 bases at V and 9 bases at J, with 14 bases in the middle. CDR3 DNA: TGTGCCACCAGCAGCCTTCCGGGGCCCAGCTACACCTTC. It specifies CATSSLPGPSYTF.

This clonotype was seen at least ten times. CDR3 nucleotide sequence: TGTGCCAGCAGCTTAGCTCTGGGAGGAAACACCGGGGAGCTGTTTTTT. This gives the protein CASSLALGGNTGELFF. The chain recombines TRBV7-9 with TRBJ2-2; perhaps TRBD2 as D (6 bases). Germline assignment: CDR1 SEHNR and CDR2 FQNEAQ (reference sequence). This CDR3 spans 16 amino acids. V lost 0 bases and J lost 2, with 10 bases in between.

This clonotype has ten or more counts. CDR3 loop: CSASASSISTDTQYF. In DNA, the CDR3 is TGCAGTGCCTCGGCCTCGTCAATTAGCACAGATACGCAGTATTTT. V is TRBV20-1 and J is TRBJ2-3; D call uncertain. Germline CDR1 and CDR2: DFQATT and SNEGSKA (reference sequence). The CDR3 extends over 15 amino acids. Trimming pared 6 bases from V and 0 bases from J, leaving 16 bases between.

This clonotype was seen repeatedly, ten times or more. The chain has TRBV12-3 or TRBV12-4 and TRBJ2-7, with TRBD2 identical over 13 bases. The CDR3 spans 13 residues. The V and J ends lost 8 bases and 4 bases, in that order; junction bases with no gene match: 2. The CDR3: CASRTSGGYEQYF. For the CDR3, the DNA is TGTGCCAGCCGGACTAGCGGGGGTTACGAGCAGTACTTC.

This clonotype occurred many times. This CDR3 is CSVEDGGFTGELFF. The CDR3 region has the DNA TGCAGCGTTGAAGATGGCGGTTTCACCGGGGAGCTGTTTTTT. The chain employs TRBV29-1 and TRBJ2-2, with D unclear. V was pared by 0 bases and J by 4 bases, with 9 bases between. The CDR3 extends over 14 amino acids. The germline V gene has CDR1 SQVTM and CDR2 ANQGSEA.

In its sample, this clonotype was seen many times. The chain has TRBV29-1 and TRBJ2-6; 10 bases map to TRBD1. In germline, CDR1 is SQVTM, CDR2 ANQGSEA. V shed 6 bases, J shed 2 bases, and the junction held 7 bases outside the gene matches. The CDR3 covers 16 residues. The CDR3 nucleotides read TGCAGCGTGGCCGGGACAGGGGACCCTGGGGCCAACGTCCTGACTTTC. Protein: CSVAGTGDPGANVLTF. The whole variable domain, filled in from reference TRBV29-1 and TRBJ2-6, reads SAVISQKPSRDICQRGTSLTIQCQVDSQVTMMFWYRQQPGQSLTLIATANQGSEATYESGFVIDKFPISRPNLTFSTLTVSNMSPEDSSIYLCSVAGTGDPGANVLTFGAGSRLTVL.